The 32 T cell receptor beta chains given below trace back to one sample, sequenced in a study of T cell responses to AZD1222 COVID-19 vaccine. Profiled with immunoSEQ multiplex PCR; TCRdb holds only in-frame clones, not every one. The sample gives about 140,000 clones, 92% of which show up once; less than 3.5% is in the top ten. The sequencing here drew on peripheral blood, taken 28 days after the second AZD1222 dose. These receptors originate from an adult who received the AZD1222 COVID-19 vaccine.

V gene TRBV7-8 combines with J gene TRBJ2-5; D perhaps matches TRBD1 (6 bases). Trimming pared 5 bases from V and 1 base from J, leaving 14 bases between. The germline gives CDR1 SGHVS, CDR2 FQNEAQ. The CDR3 has 15 residues. The chain's CDR3 is CASSPADRFQETQYF. The CDR3 bases are TGTGCCAGCAGCCCCGCCGACAGGTTCCAAGAGACCCAGTACTTC.

This CDR3 is CASTNTRTHEQYF. The CDR3 DNA is TGTGCCAGCACCAACACTCGTACCCACGAGCAGTACTTC. J is TRBJ2-7 and V is TRBV28, with D uncertain. The CDR3 contains 13 residues. Germline values: CDR1 MDHEN, CDR2 SYDVKM. V lost 7 bases, J lost 5 bases, and 15 bases lay in between. Based on the CDR3 plus reference TRBV28 and TRBJ2-7, the full variable domain is DVKVTQSSRYLVKRTGEKVFLECVQDMDHENMFWYRQDPGLGLRLIYFSYDVKMKEKGDIPEGYSVSREKKERFSLILESASTNQTSMYLCASTNTRTHEQYFGPGTRLTVT.

The chain uses TRBV11-2 and TRBJ1-1; D gene unclear. Per germline, CDR1 SGHAT and CDR2 FQNNGV. V was cut by 2 bases and J by 4 bases, with 17 bases left in between. The CDR3 extends over 16 amino acids. Here the CDR3 reads CASSLILGPLGTEAFF. In nucleotides, the CDR3 is TGTGCCAGCAGCTTAATTCTCGGTCCGCTGGGCACTGAAGCTTTCTTT.

The CDR3 protein is CASSRDSSGNTIYF. In DNA, the CDR3 is TGTGCCAGCAGTCGGGACAGCTCTGGAAACACCATATATTTT. The chain recombines TRBV6-6 with TRBJ1-3; 7 bases fit TRBD1. CDR1 is MNHNY and CDR2 is SVGAGI in the germline V gene (reference sequence). Trimming took 5 bases from V and 0 from J; bases not matched to a gene: 1. The CDR3 is made up of 14 amino acids.

This chain uses TRBV25-1 with TRBJ2-1, with a possible D match to TRBD1 (7 bases). V shed 2 bases and J shed 12 bases, with 11 bases lying between them. The CDR3 has 12 amino acids. Germline-derived CDR1 and CDR2 are MGHDK and SYGVNS. The CDR3, as DNA: TGTGCCAGCAGTGAACACAGGGGAGGGCAGTTCTTC. Protein: CASSEHRGGQFF.

This chain connects TRBV29-1 to TRBJ1-2; D is uncertain. The CDR3 totals 12 residues. From germline, CDR1 is SQVTM and CDR2 ANQGSEA. With 7 bases removed from V and 0 bases from J, the gap between germline ends came to 9 bases. DNA of the CDR3: TGCAGCGCTATGAGACCTAACTATGGCTACACCTTC. Its translation is CSAMRPNYGYTF.

The chain is built from TRBV12-5 and TRBJ2-7; 10 bases line up with TRBD1. Germline V CDR1 and CDR2: LGHNT, FRNRAP. The CDR3 is made up of 13 amino acids. The trim removed 10 bases at V and 4 bases at J, leaving 7 bases unmatched. CDR3 sequence: CATDRDRGYEQYF. The CDR3 nucleotides are TGTGCTACCGATCGGGACAGGGGTTACGAGCAGTACTTC.

The chain joins TRBV7-8 to TRBJ1-5; possibly TRBD1 for D (5 bases). Germline-derived CDR1 and CDR2 are SGHVS and FQNEAQ. Deletions cut 1 base from V and 12 bases from J, with 10 bases between. There are 12 residues in the CDR3. CDR3 amino acids: CASSLGDADQHF. CDR3 in DNA: TGTGCCAGCAGCTTAGGGGACGCTGACCAGCATTTT.

This chain connects TRBV5-4 to TRBJ1-3, with a weak D call TRBD1 (5 bases). Trimming removed 2 bases from V and 8 bases from J, with 14 bases in between. Per the germline V gene, CDR1 is SGHNT and CDR2 is YYREEE (reference sequence). The CDR3 extends over 14 amino acids. CDR3: CASSLRELGDTIYF. CDR3 nucleotide sequence: TGTGCCAGCAGCTTAAGGGAGCTAGGGGACACCATATATTTT.

This sequence joins TRBV30 and TRBJ1-3; D remains ambiguous. The CDR3 spans 15 residues. Looked up from germline, CDR1 is GTSNPN and CDR2 is SVGIG (reference sequence). V dropped 3 bases and J dropped 3 bases, with 15 bases sitting between them. The DNA for the CDR3 is TGTGCCTGGAGCCCTGGGTCGGCGCGTGGAAACACCATATATTTT. It encodes CAWSPGSARGNTIYF.

In this sample, this clone turned up once. The chain combines TRBV7-3 with TRBJ2-1; no clear D gene. CDR1 SGHTA and CDR2 FQGTGA come from the germline V gene. With 1 base removed from V and 1 base from J, the gap between germline ends came to 8 bases. This CDR3 comprises 15 residues. CDR3 sequence reads: CASSLNSNSYNEQFF. CDR3 in DNA: TGTGCCAGCAGCTTAAACTCAAATTCCTACAATGAGCAGTTCTTC.

The CDR3 loop reads CASSEDMGGGYEQYF. CDR3 coding DNA: TGTGCCAGCAGTGAAGATATGGGAGGGGGTTACGAGCAGTACTTC. The chain couples TRBV6-1 to TRBJ2-5; maybe TRBD2 (7 bases). The DNA end favors TRBJ2-7, so the J call may be wrong. Germline lookup yields CDR1 MNHNS and CDR2 SASEGT. The CDR3 consists of 15 residues.

V gene TRBV28 combines with J gene TRBJ1-1, with 7 bases lining up with TRBD1. The ends lost 7 bases at V and 4 bases at J; junction bases unmatched: 12. The CDR3 has 15 amino acids. CDR1 is MDHEN and CDR2 is SYDVKM in the germline V gene. CDR3 sequence: CASILMTGRGTEAFF. The CDR3 region has the DNA TGTGCCAGCATTCTCATGACAGGGCGGGGCACTGAAGCTTTCTTT. Variable domain in full (rest from reference TRBV28 and TRBJ1-1): DVKVTQSSRYLVKRTGEKVFLECVQDMDHENMFWYRQDPGLGLRLIYFSYDVKMKEKGDIPEGYSVSREKKERFSLILESASTNQTSMYLCASILMTGRGTEAFFGQGTRLTVV.

This chain's CDR3 is CASSGTSGPYNEQFF. As DNA, the CDR3 is TGTGCCAGCAGCGGGACTAGCGGGCCATACAATGAGCAGTTCTTC. The chain joins TRBV9 to TRBJ2-1; 11 bases are a match to TRBD2. The CDR3 runs 15 residues. In germline, CDR1 is SGDLS, CDR2 YYNGEE. With 3 bases clipped from V and 4 bases from J, the junction kept 3 bases outside the gene matches. The full variable domain, with the rest looked up from reference TRBV9 and TRBJ2-1, is DSGVTQTPKHLITATGQRVTLRCSPRSGDLSVYWYQQSLDQGLQFLIQYYNGEERAKGNILERFSAQQFPDLHSELNLSSLELGDSALYFCASSGTSGPYNEQFFGPGTRLTVL.

V usage is TRBV5-1 and J usage is TRBJ2-7; the D is unclear. CDR3 length equals 13 residues. Per germline, CDR1 SGHRS and CDR2 YFSETQ. V shed 0 bases and J shed 5 bases, with 9 bases lying between them. For the CDR3, the DNA is TGCGCCAGCAGCTTGGCTCAGGTCGACGAGCAGTACTTC. Amino acids: CASSLAQVDEQYF.

The chain has TRBV25-1 and TRBJ2-1; D not certain. The CDR3 is 15 amino acids. V lost 2 bases and J 3 bases, leaving 11 bases between the germline ends. Germline loops: CDR1 MGHDK, CDR2 SYGVNS. For the CDR3, the DNA is TGTGCCAGCAGTGAAATAGGCGGCTTCTACAATGAGCAGTTCTTC. Translated: CASSEIGGFYNEQFF.

The V gene is TRBV13, the J gene TRBJ1-1; TRBD1 is a possible D gene (5 bases). Germline V lookup: CDR1 PRHDT, CDR2 FYEKMQ (reference sequence). The CDR3 has 12 amino acids. With 5 bases removed from V and 9 bases from J, the gap between germline ends came to 13 bases. CDR3 amino acids: CASSLRGEKAFF. The CDR3 DNA follows: TGTGCCAGCAGCCTCCGAGGGGAGAAAGCTTTCTTT.

The chain links TRBV4-1 to TRBJ1-2, with D tentatively TRBD1 (5 bases). The CDR3 length is 14 residues. Trimming left V 1 base short and J 11 bases short, with 17 bases between. Germline CDR1 is MGHRA and CDR2 is YSYEKL. The CDR3 loop reads CASSQVGTLRGYTF. As DNA, the CDR3 is TGCGCCAGCAGCCAAGTCGGGACTCTAAGAGGGTACACCTTC.

This chain connects TRBV2 to TRBJ2-5, with 9 bases that match TRBD1. The germline CDR1 and CDR2 sequences are SNHLY and FYNNEI. The V segment lost 7 bases and the J segment 4 bases; nucleotides outside the gene matches: 7. The CDR3 contains 14 residues. The CDR3 reads CASNTGGAVETQYF. CDR3 DNA sequence: TGTGCCAGCAACACAGGGGGCGCGGTAGAGACCCAGTACTTC.

The rearrangement joins TRBV6-5 to TRBJ2-5, with D maybe TRBD1 (6 bases). With 6 bases removed from V and 4 bases from J, the gap between germline ends came to 12 bases. CDR1 and CDR2 from the germline V gene are MNHEY and SVGAGI. The CDR3 spans 13 residues. The CDR3 loop reads CASRHRVGETQYF. As DNA, the CDR3 is TGTGCCAGCAGACACAGGGTCGGAGAGACCCAGTACTTC.

The chain has TRBV27 and TRBJ1-2; 7 bases are shared with TRBD1. Germline V gene data show CDR1 as MNHEY and CDR2 as SMNVEV (reference sequence). V was clipped by 6 bases and J by 9 bases; unmatched bases: 10. This CDR3 has 13 residues. CDR3 DNA: TGTGCCAGCAGCCCTTCAGGGGGGGGCCGCTACACCTTC. Protein product: CASSPSGGGRYTF.

The chain has TRBV6-5 and TRBJ1-1; D is perhaps TRBD1 (5 bases). The CDR3 totals 13 residues. Trimming pared 6 bases from V and 1 base from J, leaving 9 bases between. Germline loops: CDR1 MNHEY, CDR2 SVGAGI. Here the CDR3 reads CASSGHQNTEAFF. CDR3 in DNA: TGTGCCAGCAGCGGACACCAGAACACTGAAGCTTTCTTT.

The rearrangement links TRBV19 to TRBJ2-3, with 12 nucleotides matching TRBD1. The CDR3 sequence is 14 residues long. Germline trimming cut 5 bases from V and 11 bases from J; bases unmatched to any gene: 8. The germline V gene has CDR1 LNHDA and CDR2 SQIVND (reference sequence). CDR3 sequence: CASSSGTGGRRQYF. The CDR3, as DNA: TGTGCCAGTAGTTCCGGGACAGGGGGCCGGCGGCAGTATTTT.

CDR3 sequence (DNA): TGCGCCAGCAGCTTGGGTCAGGGGCCGGGCTACGAGCAGTACTTC. This translates into CASSLGQGPGYEQYF. The chain combines TRBV5-1 with TRBJ2-7; the D gene is possibly TRBD1 (6 bases). This CDR3 has 15 residues. The V end was cut by 0 bases, the J end by 3 bases, with 13 bases between. CDR1 is SGHRS and CDR2 is YFSETQ in the germline V gene.

The V call is TRBV5-1, the J call TRBJ2-3; 12 bases match TRBD2. The germline gives CDR1 SGHRS, CDR2 YFSETQ. V shed 4 bases and J 0 bases; nucleotides not matched to a gene: 9. The CDR3 spans 18 residues. The CDR3, as DNA: TGCGCCAGCAGCCCGACTAGCGGGAGCGTTTCTAGCACAGATACGCAGTATTTT. It yields the protein CASSPTSGSVSSTDTQYF.

The chain has TRBV25-1 and TRBJ1-5, with 9 positions matching TRBD1. The trim removed 6 bases at V and 7 bases at J, leaving 7 bases unmatched. The CDR3 extends over 14 amino acids. Germline V gene data show CDR1 as MGHDK and CDR2 as SYGVNS. This CDR3 reads CASRETGGNQPQHF. CDR3 DNA sequence: TGTGCCAGCAGGGAGACAGGGGGGAACCAGCCCCAGCATTTT.

Written as DNA, the CDR3 is TGTGCCATCGAAAAAGGACAGAAGGATGAGCAGTTCTTC. This sequence encodes CAIEKGQKDEQFF. This chain links TRBV28 with TRBJ2-1; weak D call: TRBD1 (6 bases). V was shortened by 10 bases and J by 8 bases, with 18 bases between the two germline ends. The germline V gene encodes CDR1 MDHEN and CDR2 SYDVKM. This CDR3 is 13 amino acids long. Looking up the rest from reference TRBV28 and TRBJ2-1 gives the full variable domain: DVKVTQSSRYLVKRTGEKVFLECVQDMDHENMFWYRQDPGLGLRLIYFSYDVKMKEKGDIPEGYSVSREKKERFSLILESASTNQTSMYLCAIEKGQKDEQFFGPGTRLTVL.

The rearrangement joins TRBV9 to TRBJ1-2, with a possible D match to TRBD1 (5 bases). CDR3 length: 13 residues. Trimming took 1 base from V and 5 from J, leaving 9 bases between them. Per germline, CDR1 SGDLS and CDR2 YYNGEE. CDR3 loop: CASSVRGTYGYTF. The CDR3 DNA reads as TGTGCCAGCAGCGTACGGGGGACGTATGGCTACACCTTC. The variable domain in full, with the rest retrieved from reference TRBV9 and TRBJ1-2, is DSGVTQTPKHLITATGQRVTLRCSPRSGDLSVYWYQQSLDQGLQFLIQYYNGEERAKGNILERFSAQQFPDLHSELNLSSLELGDSALYFCASSVRGTYGYTFGSGTRLTVV.

V usage is TRBV28 and J usage is TRBJ2-5, with D perhaps TRBD1 (6 bases). V lost 6 bases and J 1 base, leaving 12 bases between the germline ends. The CDR3 extends over 14 amino acids. The germline CDR1 and CDR2 sequences are MDHEN and SYDVKM. The CDR3 spells CASSPGTIQETQYF. The CDR3 nucleotides read TGTGCCAGCAGCCCCGGGACAATCCAAGAGACCCAGTACTTC.

The V call is TRBV28, the J call TRBJ1-6; D possibly corresponds to TRBD1 (5 bases). V was trimmed by 2 bases and J by 8 bases, leaving 13 bases between them. This CDR3 is built from 15 residues. From germline, CDR1 is MDHEN and CDR2 SYDVKM. In DNA form, the CDR3 reads TGTGCCAGCAGTTTACCGACAGTGCCAGATTCACCCCTCCACTTT. Amino acid sequence: CASSLPTVPDSPLHF. Full variable domain (remainder filled in from reference TRBV28 and TRBJ1-6): DVKVTQSSRYLVKRTGEKVFLECVQDMDHENMFWYRQDPGLGLRLIYFSYDVKMKEKGDIPEGYSVSREKKERFSLILESASTNQTSMYLCASSLPTVPDSPLHFGNGTRLTVT.

CDR3: CASSWGTGPLGGTDTQYF. For the CDR3, the DNA is TGTGCCAGCAGCTGGGGGACAGGGCCCTTAGGGGGCACAGATACGCAGTATTTT. The chain recombines TRBV5-5 with TRBJ2-3; 9 bases match TRBD1. Germline V gives CDR1 SGHKS, CDR2 YYEKEE (reference sequence). After removal of 3 bases from V and 1 base from J, the junction contained 12 bases not matched to a gene. The length of the CDR3 is 18 residues.

The chain carries TRBV3-1 (or the pseudogene TRBV3-2) and TRBJ1-1; D unresolved. This CDR3 has 13 residues. Trimming took 4 bases from V and 1 from J, leaving 7 bases between them. Germline loops: CDR1 LGHDT, CDR2 YNNKEL (reference sequence). The CDR3 DNA reads TGTGCCAGCAGCCGAGTAGAGAACACTGAAGCTTTCTTT. Protein sequence: CASSRVENTEAFF.